This T cell receptor (beta chain) was sequenced during a study of blood T cell repertoires in COVID-19. Using immunoSEQ multiplex PCR, the repertoire was profiled, and TCRdb retains in-frame clones only, with some absent. The profile shows some 250,000 clones, about 90% of them singletons. CDR1 is LGHNA, CDR2 YNFKEQ, per germline. V dropped 8 bases and J dropped 5 bases, with 19 bases sitting between them. CDR3 size: 15 residues. The sequencing sample was made of PBMCs or T cells enriched from blood (not recorded which). The TCR sequence derives from a human donor in a cohort exposed to, infected with or recovered from COVID-19 (not recorded which). The donor label of this sample is uncertain. The gene calls are TRBV4-2 and TRBJ2-1, with D possibly TRBD2 on 5 matching bases. The CDR3 reads CASGRAASLNNEQFF. The CDR3 DNA sequence: TGTGCCAGCGGTAGGGCGGCTAGCCTTAACAATGAGCAGTTCTTC.